This T cell receptor (beta chain) was sequenced for a study of brain T cells in children with intractable seizures. Time point denoted: blood from clinic visit 5 months post-surgery; TSC patient then seizure free. As regards this clone: Other DNA sequences within the sample encode an identical CDR3.

Assay used: immunoSEQ multiplex PCR; TCRdb lists only in-frame clones, some missing. Of hundreds of thousands of clones listed, approximately 93% were seen once; the top ten hold 4.5% to 7%. The TCR sequence derives from a boy younger than two with tuberous sclerosis and intractable seizures. Specimen: peripheral blood, collected around 5 months after surgery.

CDR3 protein: CASSRYGYTF. CDR3 in DNA: TGTGCCAGCAGCCGCTATGGCTACACCTTC. This rearrangement joins TRBV2 to TRBJ1-2; D ambiguous. Looked up from germline, CDR1 is SNHLY and CDR2 is FYNNEI. Between the trimmed V and J ends, which lost 6 bases and 4 bases, there was a span of 3 bases. The CDR3 is 10 amino acids.